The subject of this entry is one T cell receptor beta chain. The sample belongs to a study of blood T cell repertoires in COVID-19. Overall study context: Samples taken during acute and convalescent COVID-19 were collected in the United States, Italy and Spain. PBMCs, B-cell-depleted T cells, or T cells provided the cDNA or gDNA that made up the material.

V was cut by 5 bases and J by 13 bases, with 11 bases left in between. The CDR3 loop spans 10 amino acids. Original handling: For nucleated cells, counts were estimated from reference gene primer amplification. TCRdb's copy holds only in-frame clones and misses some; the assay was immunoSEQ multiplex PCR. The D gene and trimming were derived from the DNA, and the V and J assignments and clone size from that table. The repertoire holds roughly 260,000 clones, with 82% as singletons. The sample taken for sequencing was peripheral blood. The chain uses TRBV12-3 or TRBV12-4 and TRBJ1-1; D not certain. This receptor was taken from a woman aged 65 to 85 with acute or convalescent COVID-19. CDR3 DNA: TGTGCCAGCAGTCCTGGGCCGATTTTCTTT. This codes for CASSPGPIFF.